The T cell receptor (beta chain) under discussion was sequenced for a study of T cell responses to AZD1222 COVID-19 vaccine. Study overall: Second-dose schedules of about 4 or about 12 weeks were combined.

This table comes from immunoSEQ multiplex PCR, and its TCRdb copy is limited to in-frame clones, with some not included. The table records approximately 90,000 clones, 75% to 90% of them present only once. Germline V gives CDR1 MGHRA, CDR2 YSYEKL. The CDR3 runs to 16 residues. V shed 4 bases and J shed 4 bases, with 17 bases lying between them. The TCR sequence derives from an adult in good health. The chain couples TRBV4-1 to TRBJ1-5; D remains unclear. Here the sequenced sample was peripheral blood, taken on day 0 of AZD1222 vaccination. In DNA, the CDR3 is TGCGCCAGCAGCCCAGCGGGAAGAGGGAGAAATCAGCCCCAGCATTTT. It specifies CASSPAGRGRNQPQHF.